This T cell receptor (beta chain) was sequenced for a study of blood T cell repertoires in COVID-19. Study summary: The United States, Italy and Spain provided the acute and convalescent COVID-19 samples. PBMCs, B-cell-depleted T cells, or T cells provided the cDNA or gDNA that made up the material.

Trimming took off 7 bases at V and 5 bases at J, with 8 bases between the two ends. Germline V gene lookup returns CDR1 MNHEY and CDR2 SVGAGI. This CDR3 region has 11 residues. Sequencing was performed with immunoSEQ multiplex PCR; in TCRdb, only in-frame clones are kept and a portion is missing. The table lists about 32,000 clones, 86% of them singletons. The sample taken for sequencing was peripheral blood. The chain joins TRBV6-5 to TRBJ1-1; no clear D gene. The origin of this receptor is a woman aged 80 or older with active or convalescent COVID-19. The CDR3 DNA reads TGTGCCAGCACCCTGCGGACTGAAGCTTTCTTT. This codes for CASTLRTEAFF.